One and the same sample provided the 22 T cell receptor beta chains below, sequenced in a study of breast tumors, draining lymph nodes, adjacent tissues. Axillary draining lymph nodes of breast cancer patients supplied the node samples. TCRdb called the multiplex PCR reads again in MiXCR, with one record for every CDR3 protein. This sample has 250,000 or so distinct CDR3 sequences; around 30% occur once, and the top ten carry 0.85% to 1.3%. The sequenced sample was axillary lymph node tissue. These receptors originate from a female donor with breast cancer. Some clones in this sample may be carry-over from other donors' samples.

This clonotype was seen at least ten times. This sequence joins TRBV12-3 or TRBV12-4 and TRBJ2-7; tentatively, D is TRBD2 (7 bases). V was trimmed by 4 bases and J by 0 bases, leaving 13 bases between them. The CDR3 consists of 15 residues. The CDR3 DNA sequence: TGTGCCAGCAGTTGGTCCGGGGGGCGCTCCTACGAGCAGTACTTC. Protein product: CASSWSGGRSYEQYF.

The chain employs TRBV6-2 or TRBV6-3 and TRBJ2-7, with D perhaps being TRBD1 or TRBD2 (6 bases each). The V and J ends lost 6 bases and 1 base respectively, with 16 bases between them. Germline CDR1 is MNHEY and CDR2 is SVGEGT. This CDR3 has 15 residues. Here the CDR3 DNA reads TGTGCCAGCAGCCTGGGACACGCGGGATCCTACGAGCAGTACTTC. Residues: CASSLGHAGSYEQYF.

This clonotype was recorded many times. CDR3 nucleotides: TGCAGTGCCGGTAGCGTAAACACCATATATTTT. Translation: CSAGSVNTIYF. The chain links TRBV20-1 to TRBJ1-3; D gene ambiguous. From germline, CDR1 is DFQATT and CDR2 SNEGSKA (reference sequence). The CDR3 consists of 11 residues. The V gene lost 6 bases and the J gene lost 6 bases, with 9 bases spanning the gap.

The V call is TRBV12-5, the J call TRBJ2-6, with D tentatively TRBD1 (6 bases). The ends were cut back, 4 bases at V and 2 bases at J, with 12 bases in the middle. The CDR3 length is 16 residues. Germline loops: CDR1 LGHNT, CDR2 FRNRAP. CDR3 coding DNA: TGTGCTAGTGGTTCGATTAGACAGGCTGGGGCCAACGTCCTGACTTTC. Its protein product is CASGSIRQAGANVLTF. The full variable domain, completed using reference TRBV12-5 and TRBJ2-6, is DARVTQTPRHKVTEMGQEVTMRCQPILGHNTVFWYRQTMMQGLELLAYFRNRAPLDDSGMPKDRFSAEMPDATLATLKIQPSEPRDSAVYFCASGSIRQAGANVLTFGAGSRLTVL.

This clonotype was seen at least ten times. The gene calls are TRBV15 and TRBJ2-1; the D gene is possibly TRBD2 (6 bases). Germline CDR1 reads LNHNV; CDR2 reads YYDKDF (reference sequence). Trimming removed 0 bases at V and 6 bases at J, with 15 bases between. The CDR3 covers 16 residues. This CDR3 reads CATSRDGPGVRNEQFF. CDR3 nucleotides: TGTGCCACCAGCAGAGATGGACCGGGAGTGCGCAATGAGCAGTTCTTC.

The J gene is TRBJ2-7, the V gene TRBV6-2 or TRBV6-3, with D perhaps TRBD2 (5 bases). The CDR3 runs 14 residues. Germline CDR1 MNHEY, CDR2 SVGEGT. V was shortened by 7 bases and J by 2 bases, with 15 bases between the two germline ends. Written as DNA, the CDR3 is TGTGCCAGCACTAACGGGTTGGGAGCCTACGAGCAGTACTTC. Its protein product is CASTNGLGAYEQYF.

This clonotype was picked up many times. The chain is built from TRBV12-5 and TRBJ2-2; 9 bases match TRBD2. In germline, CDR1 is LGHNT, CDR2 FRNRAP. This CDR3 region has 15 residues. The junction had 4 bases not matched to a gene; V was cut back by 6 bases and J by 2 bases. The CDR3 sequence is CASGVSGSNTGELFF. The CDR3 DNA reads as TGTGCTAGTGGGGTTAGCGGGAGTAACACCGGGGAGCTGTTTTTT.

At least ten counts were recorded for this clonotype. The V and J genes are TRBV20-1 and TRBJ2-1, with TRBD2 identical over 12 bases. The CDR3 contains 17 residues. Trimming cost V 5 bases and J 2 bases; bases outside gene matches: 10. CDR1 DFQATT and CDR2 SNEGSKA come from the germline V gene (reference sequence). CDR3 DNA: TGCAGTGCTCGCCGACTAGCGGGAGCCGGCCCCTACAATGAGCAGTTCTTC. It is translated as CSARRLAGAGPYNEQFF.

Ten or more counts support this clonotype. The V call is TRBV12-3 or TRBV12-4, the J call TRBJ2-3, with D perhaps TRBD2 (7 bases). V was trimmed by 3 bases and J by 6 bases, leaving 13 bases between them. The CDR3 loop spans 14 amino acids. CDR3 sequence: CASSFGGRGDTQYF. For the CDR3, the DNA is TGTGCCAGCAGTTTCGGGGGGAGGGGGGATACGCAGTATTTT.

This clonotype was detected ten times or more. The chain carries TRBV10-2 and TRBJ2-1, with 9 bases fitting TRBD1. CDR1 and CDR2 (germline): WSHSY, SAAADI. The CDR3 has 14 amino acids. Trimming removed 6 bases from V and 8 bases from J; junction bases left unmatched: 8. CDR3 amino acids: CASSRDRVVYEQFF. Here the CDR3 DNA reads TGCGCCAGCAGCCGGGACAGGGTAGTCTATGAGCAGTTCTTC.

This clonotype appeared once. This rearrangement joins TRBV15 to TRBJ2-3; TRBD1 agrees at 10 bases. Germline values: CDR1 LNHNV, CDR2 YYDKDF (reference sequence). The length of the CDR3 is 17 residues. V lost 3 bases, J lost 5 bases, and 11 bases stayed unmatched. Written as DNA, the CDR3 is TGTGCCACCAGCAGCTTGAGCGGGACAGGGGATGGAGATACGCAGTATTTT. This translates into CATSSLSGTGDGDTQYF.

At least ten counts were recorded for this clonotype. The genes are TRBV6-1 and TRBJ1-2; 8 bases align to TRBD1. CDR1 is MNHNS, CDR2 SASEGT, per germline. The CDR3 runs 14 residues. The ends lost 8 bases at V and 1 base at J; junction bases unmatched: 6. CDR3 sequence reads: CASVRDRSNYGYTF. The DNA for the CDR3 is TGTGCCAGCGTGAGGGACAGGAGTAACTATGGCTACACCTTC.

In its sample, this clonotype was seen once. Compared with germline, one end of the junction differs, possibly owing to a read error. The rearrangement joins TRBV15 to TRBJ2-6, with 7 positions matching TRBD2. Germline CDR1 LNHNV, CDR2 YYDKDF (reference sequence). The CDR3 consists of 14 residues. CDR3 sequence: CATSRGLAAYVLAF. Here the CDR3 DNA reads TGCGCCACCAGCAGAGGGCTAGCGGCCTACGTCCTGGCTTTC.

This clonotype was counted a few times. The V call is TRBV4-2, the J call TRBJ1-1; 8 nucleotides agree with TRBD1. Germline V CDR1 and CDR2: LGHNA, YNFKEQ. The CDR3 covers 17 residues. Trimming cost V 0 bases and J 1 base; bases outside gene matches: 7. CDR3: CASSQDLGGTGNTEAFF. The DNA of the CDR3 is TGTGCCAGCAGCCAAGATCTAGGGGGGACAGGGAACACTGAAGCTTTCTTT.

Comment on this clonotype: An end of the junction differs from the germline gene, which may be a read error. The CDR3 sequence: CAARDSSSGTTIYF. The CDR3 nucleotides read TGTGCCGCCCGGGACTCCAGCTCTGGAACCACCATATATTTT. This chain connects TRBV6-6 to TRBJ1-3; D perhaps matches TRBD1 (5 bases). The CDR3 has 14 amino acids. The germline V gene has CDR1 MNHNY and CDR2 SVGAGI (reference sequence).

This clonotype was detected many times. This sequence joins TRBV20-1 and TRBJ2-3; TRBD2 might be the D (5 bases). V lost 2 bases and J 0 bases, leaving 18 bases between the germline ends. Germline CDR1 DFQATT, CDR2 SNEGSKA (reference sequence). The CDR3 contains 17 residues. The CDR3 DNA sequence: TGCAGTGCTAGAAGGAGTTCTAGCCGGCCGAGCACAGATACGCAGTATTTT. The encoded protein is CSARRSSSRPSTDTQYF.

Ten or more counts support this clonotype. One end of the junction varies from germline; a read error may be responsible. The chain links TRBV20-1 to TRBJ1-2; the D is unclear. The CDR3 loop spans 10 amino acids. Germline loops: CDR1 DFQATT, CDR2 SNEGSKA (reference sequence). The CDR3 coding sequence is TGCAGTGCCAGAGGCGGCGGCTACACCTTC. Its protein product is CSARGGGYTF.

This clonotype was observed many times. The DNA of the CDR3 is TGTGCCAGCAGCCCCCTTCCCCGACAGGTCAGAAATGCAACTAATGAAAAACTGTTTTTT. Amino acid sequence: CASSPLPRQVRNATNEKLFF. The V and J genes are TRBV11-2 and TRBJ1-4; TRBD1 might be the D (6 bases). The length of the CDR3 is 20 residues. V lost 5 bases and J lost 0, with 25 bases in between. Germline V lookup: CDR1 SGHAT, CDR2 FQNNGV.

This clonotype was recorded a few times. The chain combines TRBV28 with TRBJ1-5, with unresolved D. The V end was cut by 6 bases, the J end by 5 bases, with 20 bases between. Germline values: CDR1 MDHEN, CDR2 SYDVKM. The CDR3 length is 16 residues. DNA of the CDR3: TGTGCCAGCAGACCATCAGTACGAGAGGGCTATCAGCCCCAGCATTTT. Its translation: CASRPSVREGYQPQHF.

For this clonotype: The CDR3 ends on some other residue instead of the conserved phenylalanine or tryptophan, so this is likely a read error. V usage is TRBV19 and J usage is TRBJ2-1, with 11 bases fitting TRBD2. Germline V gene data show CDR1 as LNHDA and CDR2 as SQIVND (reference sequence). This CDR3 has 16 amino acids. V lost 4 bases, J lost 8 bases, and 10 bases stayed unmatched. The CDR3 coding sequence is TGTGCCAGTAGTACGACCCCAACTAGCGGGAGCTATGAGCAGTTCTCC. Its protein is CASSTTPTSGSYEQFS.

This clonotype was recorded at least ten times. This rearrangement joins TRBV7-3 to TRBJ2-1; 10 bases are shared with TRBD2. V shed 2 bases and J 4 bases; nucleotides not matched to a gene: 5. CDR3 length: 16 residues. The germline V gene encodes CDR1 SGHTA and CDR2 FQGTGA. CDR3 sequence: CASSLSWTSGYNEQFF. DNA of the CDR3: TGTGCCAGCAGCTTATCTTGGACTAGCGGATACAATGAGCAGTTCTTC. The full variable domain, with the rest looked up from reference TRBV7-3 and TRBJ2-1, is GAGVSQTPSNKVTEKGKYVELRCDPISGHTALYWYRQSLGQGPEFLIYFQGTGAADDSGLPNDRFFAVRPEGSVSTLKIQRTERGDSAVYLCASSLSWTSGYNEQFFGPGTRLTVL.

This clonotype was recorded a few times. DNA for the CDR3: TGTGCCTGGAGTCCGGGACTTGGTCGAGATACGCAGTATTTT. As protein: CAWSPGLGRDTQYF. The chain carries TRBV30 and TRBJ2-3; D possibly corresponds to TRBD2 (6 bases). This CDR3 contains 14 residues. CDR1 is GTSNPN and CDR2 is SVGIG in the germline V gene (reference sequence). Trimming removed 2 bases at V and 5 bases at J, with 14 bases between.